Shown below are 26 T cell receptor beta chains from a single sample sequenced in a study of shared clonotypes between healthy human individuals. Method: immunoSEQ multiplex PCR; TCRdb's copy keeps in-frame clones and lacks some. This table has around 2.1 million clones, around 95% appearing once. Specimen: naive CD4+ T cells sorted from blood. Subset meaning: CD45RA+ positively selected. The receptor set was obtained from a man aged 18-30 years in good health.

The chain recombines TRBV27 with TRBJ2-7, with 11 bases identical to TRBD1. This CDR3 is 17 amino acids long. Germline V gene data show CDR1 as MNHEY and CDR2 as SMNVEV (reference sequence). The V and J ends lost 5 bases and 2 bases, in that order; junction bases with no gene match: 11. Here the CDR3 reads CASSKPNLGQGAYEQYF. The CDR3 DNA follows: TGTGCCAGCAGTAAACCCAACCTGGGACAGGGGGCCTACGAGCAGTACTTC.

This clone showed up just once. The rearrangement uses TRBV7-2 and TRBJ2-7; 9 bases map to TRBD1. V lost 5 bases and J lost 7; bases outside the gene matches: 9. The CDR3 loop spans 14 amino acids. The germline V gene has CDR1 SGHTA and CDR2 FQGNSA. The CDR3 coding sequence is TGTGCCAGCAGCCTGGACAGGGGAGTTTTGGAGCAGTACTTC. This codes for CASSLDRGVLEQYF.

V usage is TRBV19 and J usage is TRBJ2-1, with TRBD2 matching 14 bases. Germline loops: CDR1 LNHDA, CDR2 SQIVND (reference sequence). The CDR3 is 15 amino acids. The V gene end was trimmed by 6 bases and the J gene end by 3 bases; junction bases not matched to a gene: 1. As DNA, the CDR3 is TGTGCCAGTAGAGGGACTAGCGGGGGCTACAATGAGCAGTTCTTC. Amino acid sequence: CASRGTSGGYNEQFF.

With respect to this clone: Other DNA sequences in this sample translate to the same CDR3. The chain joins TRBV30 to TRBJ2-7; 7 positions match TRBD1. In germline, CDR1 is GTSNPN, CDR2 SVGIG (reference sequence). V trimming: 5 bases; J trimming: 4 bases; junction bases outside the gene matches: 2. The CDR3 consists of 11 residues. The CDR3 sequence is CAWGTVYEQYF. The CDR3 bases are TGTGCCTGGGGGACAGTTTACGAGCAGTACTTC.

This rearrangement joins TRBV6-1 to TRBJ2-7, with D hard to call. The CDR3 runs to 13 residues. Germline V CDR1 and CDR2: MNHNS, SASEGT. Trimming pared 1 base from V and 3 bases from J, leaving 7 bases between. The chain's CDR3 is CASSEVSGYEQYF. CDR3 sequence (DNA): TGTGCCAGCAGTGAAGTGTCGGGCTACGAGCAGTACTTC.

The chain uses TRBV4-1 and TRBJ1-6, with D unresolved. The V gene lost 0 bases and the J gene lost 7 bases, with 1 base spanning the gap. CDR1 and CDR2 (germline): MGHRA, YSYEKL. The CDR3 extends over 12 amino acids. The CDR3 spells CASSQENSPLHF. The CDR3 coding sequence is TGCGCCAGCAGCCAAGAGAATTCACCCCTCCACTTT.

The chain employs TRBV11-3 and TRBJ1-1; D gene uncertain. The CDR3 is 12 amino acids. With 0 bases removed from V and 4 bases from J, the gap between germline ends came to 3 bases. Germline CDR1 reads SGHNT; CDR2 reads YENEEA. The CDR3 nucleotides are TGTGCCAGCAGCTTAGAGAGCACTGAAGCTTTCTTT. This codes for CASSLESTEAFF.

This chain joins TRBV6-5 and TRBJ2-3, with D uncertain. CDR3 length equals 14 residues. In germline, CDR1 is MNHEY, CDR2 SVGAGI. V was clipped by 2 bases and J by 4 bases, with 10 bases between them. In DNA, the CDR3 is TGTGCCAGCAGTTACCGTACGAGGCCAGATACGCAGTATTTT. Translating gives CASSYRTRPDTQYF.

The chain links TRBV29-1 to TRBJ2-7; unclear D gene. Deletions cut 4 bases from V and 6 bases from J, with 16 bases between. CDR1 is SQVTM and CDR2 is ANQGSEA in the germline V gene. The CDR3 has 13 amino acids. The DNA of the CDR3 is TGCAGCGTTGTTGTCAGAACGGAGCGCGAGCAGTACTTC. Translated: CSVVVRTEREQYF.

This clone was recorded only once. DNA for the CDR3: TGTGCCACGCAGGGGCAATGGGGTGAAAAACTGTTTTTT. Translation: CATQGQWGEKLFF. V and J are TRBV6-1 and TRBJ1-4; TRBD1 might be the D (6 bases). The CDR3 is 13 residues long. From germline, CDR1 is MNHNS and CDR2 SASEGT. V lost 10 bases to trimming and J lost 7 bases, with 16 bases between them.

This rearrangement joins TRBV28 to TRBJ2-1; 10 nucleotides match TRBD1. The V gene end was trimmed by 6 bases and the J gene end by 0 bases; junction bases not matched to a gene: 14. CDR3 size: 19 residues. The germline gives CDR1 MDHEN, CDR2 SYDVKM. CDR3 in DNA: TGTGCCAGCAGCCCACCCCGGACAGGGGGTTCTAGCTCCTACAATGAGCAGTTCTTC. Amino acids: CASSPPRTGGSSSYNEQFF.

The V call is TRBV28, the J call TRBJ2-1, with TRBD2 matching over 9 bases. CDR3 length: 16 amino acids. Per the germline V gene, CDR1 is MDHEN and CDR2 is SYDVKM. The junction had 6 bases not matched to a gene; V was cut back by 1 base and J by 5 bases. CDR3: CASSLSRGGPHNEQFF. CDR3 sequence (DNA): TGTGCCAGCAGTTTATCGCGGGGGGGGCCCCACAATGAGCAGTTCTTC.

The CDR3, as DNA: TGTGCCAGCAGCCCTCTGTCCGGGACACATCAAGGCGAGCAGTACTTC. It translates to CASSPLSGTHQGEQYF. The chain recombines TRBV7-9 with TRBJ2-7; D is perhaps TRBD1 (6 bases). The V gene lost 5 bases and the J gene lost 6 bases, with 23 bases spanning the gap. The germline CDR1 and CDR2 sequences are SEHNR and FQNEAQ (reference sequence). The CDR3 covers 16 residues.

Comment on this clone: Other nucleotide sequences in the sample specify the same CDR3. The chain carries TRBV6-6 and TRBJ1-5, with D hard to call. Trimming took 2 bases from V and 1 from J, leaving 6 bases between them. The germline CDR1 and CDR2 sequences are MNHNY and SVGAGI (reference sequence). There are 14 residues in the CDR3. The CDR3 DNA follows: TGTGCCAGCAGTTACACGGACAGCAATCAGCCCCAGCATTTT. As protein: CASSYTDSNQPQHF.

V is TRBV9 and J is TRBJ2-3; 8 nucleotides align to TRBD2. CDR1 and CDR2 (germline): SGDLS, YYNGEE. The CDR3 is 16 residues long. The ends lost 3 bases at V and 2 bases at J; junction bases unmatched: 8. The CDR3 loop reads CASSDLRAGATDTQYF. The CDR3 DNA follows: TGTGCCAGCAGCGATCTCCGAGCGGGGGCCACAGATACGCAGTATTTT.

As concerns this clone: The sample holds other DNA sequences that translate to the same CDR3. The rearrangement joins TRBV18 to TRBJ2-5; 12 bases line up with TRBD1. CDR3 length: 15 residues. V gave up 3 bases and J gave up 5 bases; unmatched junction bases: 4. Germline CDR1 KGHSH, CDR2 LQKENI. The CDR3 nucleotides read TGTGCCAGCTCACCCGGGACAGGGGGCCGCGAGACCCAGTACTTC. Translated, it gives CASSPGTGGRETQYF.

This rearrangement joins TRBV9 to TRBJ1-4; D perhaps matches TRBD1 (6 bases). Germline CDR1 reads SGDLS; CDR2 reads YYNGEE. The CDR3 has 14 residues. Trimming took off 3 bases at V and 6 bases at J, with 12 bases between the two ends. The CDR3 protein is CASSGRGPYEKLFF. In DNA form, the CDR3 reads TGTGCCAGCAGCGGACGGGGGCCCTATGAAAAACTGTTTTTT.

This clone was recorded once. The rearrangement links TRBV10-3 to TRBJ2-1; 10 nucleotides agree with TRBD2. Germline V gene data show CDR1 as ENHRY and CDR2 as SYGVKD. V lost 4 bases to trimming and J lost 7 bases; unmatched junction nucleotides: 7. This CDR3 region has 15 residues. CDR3 sequence reads: CAISVQAGGPNEQFF. In DNA form, the CDR3 reads TGTGCCATCAGTGTCCAAGCGGGAGGGCCGAATGAGCAGTTCTTC.

Only one count was recorded for this clone. The rearrangement links TRBV5-4 to TRBJ1-4; D not resolved. Per germline, CDR1 SGHNT and CDR2 YYREEE (reference sequence). The CDR3 extends over 15 amino acids. V lost 4 bases, J lost 0 bases, and 10 bases lay in between. The CDR3, as DNA: TGTGCCAGCAGCAAACAGAGTGCAACTAATGAAAAACTGTTTTTT. Translating it yields CASSKQSATNEKLFF.

A single count supports this clone. The genes are TRBV10-1 and TRBJ2-7; 8 bases match TRBD1. Germline-derived CDR1 and CDR2 are WNHNN and SYGVQD (reference sequence). V shed 2 bases and J 6 bases; nucleotides not matched to a gene: 3. This CDR3 has 13 residues. The CDR3, as DNA: TGCGCCAGCAGTGAGCAGGGGGCATCCGAGCAGTACTTC. Translation gives CASSEQGASEQYF.

The chain combines TRBV6-1 with TRBJ1-1; D call uncertain. Germline assignment: CDR1 MNHNS and CDR2 SASEGT. V was clipped by 2 bases and J by 4 bases, with 17 bases between them. The CDR3 has 16 residues. CDR3 nucleotide sequence: TGTGCCAGCAGTGAACGGGCACCAAGTCCCTCCACTGAAGCTTTCTTT. Protein sequence: CASSERAPSPSTEAFF.

Comments on this clone: The junction departs from the called germline gene at one end, perhaps through a read error. The chain joins TRBV4-1 to TRBJ2-7; tentatively, D is TRBD1 (6 bases). The CDR3 has 12 amino acids. Germline-derived CDR1 and CDR2 are MGHRA and YSYEKL. CDR3 amino acids: CASSHPKTGAIF. DNA for the CDR3: TGCGCCAGCAGCCACCCTAAGACAGGAGCCATCTTC.

V is TRBV27 and J is TRBJ1-1; the match to TRBD1 covers 8 bases. Trimming removed 2 bases from V and 4 bases from J; junction bases left unmatched: 3. The CDR3 contains 14 residues. The V gene's germline CDR1 is MNHEY and CDR2 SMNVEV (reference sequence). The CDR3 sequence is CASSLGTGGTEAFF. Here the CDR3 DNA reads TGTGCCAGCAGTTTAGGCACAGGGGGCACTGAAGCTTTCTTT.

V usage is TRBV30 and J usage is TRBJ2-4; D gene uncertain. Germline V gene sequence: CDR1 GTSNPN, CDR2 SVGIG (reference sequence). V gave up 0 bases and J gave up 2 bases, with 11 bases separating them. The CDR3 sequence is 15 residues long. The DNA of the CDR3 is TGTGCCTGGAGTGTTTTGGATAATACCAAAAACATTCAGTACTTC. Translated, it gives CAWSVLDNTKNIQYF.

In the case of this clone: This sample includes further DNA sequences coding for the same CDR3. The CDR3 bases are TGTGCCAGCACCCGGGGCTCTGGGGCCAACGTCCTGACTTTC. Translated: CASTRGSGANVLTF. This chain links TRBV6-5 with TRBJ2-6, with D tentatively TRBD2 (5 bases). V lost 7 bases, J lost 0 bases, and 7 bases lay in between. The length of the CDR3 is 14 residues. Per germline, CDR1 MNHEY and CDR2 SVGAGI.

The chain is built from TRBV6-6 and TRBJ1-4; D is unresolved. Germline V gene lookup returns CDR1 MNHNY and CDR2 SVGAGI (reference sequence). V lost 6 bases and J 8 bases, leaving 16 bases between the germline ends. The CDR3 length is 14 residues. The CDR3 loop reads CASSPDGREEKLFF. CDR3 bases: TGTGCCAGCAGCCCGGACGGCCGAGAGGAAAAACTGTTTTTT.